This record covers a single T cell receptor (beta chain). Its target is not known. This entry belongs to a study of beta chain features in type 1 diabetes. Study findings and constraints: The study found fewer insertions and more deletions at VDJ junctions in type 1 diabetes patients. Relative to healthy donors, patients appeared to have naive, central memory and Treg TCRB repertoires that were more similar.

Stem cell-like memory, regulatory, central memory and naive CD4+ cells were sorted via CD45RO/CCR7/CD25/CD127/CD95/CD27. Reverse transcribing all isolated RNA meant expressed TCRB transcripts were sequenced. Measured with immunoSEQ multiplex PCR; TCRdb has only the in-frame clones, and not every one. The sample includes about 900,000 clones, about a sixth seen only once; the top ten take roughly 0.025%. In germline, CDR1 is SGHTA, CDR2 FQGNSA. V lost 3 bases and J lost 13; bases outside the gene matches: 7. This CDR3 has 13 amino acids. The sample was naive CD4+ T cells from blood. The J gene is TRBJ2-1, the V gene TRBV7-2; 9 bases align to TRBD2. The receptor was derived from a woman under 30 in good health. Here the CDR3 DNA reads TGTGCCAGCAGCTTGAGGTGGCGGGAGGGCCAGTTCTTC. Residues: CASSLRWREGQFF. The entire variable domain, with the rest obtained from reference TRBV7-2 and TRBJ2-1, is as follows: GAGVSQSPSNKVTEKGKDVELRCDPISGHTALYWYRQSLGQGLEFLIYFQGNSAPDKSGLPSDRFSAERTGGSVSTLTIQRTQQEDSAVYLCASSLRWREGQFFGPGTRLTVL.